The rows below give T cell receptor beta chains drawn from one sample of a study of CD8 T cells in ankylosing spondylitis. TCRdb re-derived calls from the 5' RACE reads in MiXCR, one entry per CDR3 protein. The repertoire holds some 350,000 distinct CDR3 sequences, with about 14% as singletons. The sequenced sample was blood, either unsorted or a sorted T cell fraction (not recorded which). These receptors came from a male donor with ankylosing spondylitis or in good health (not recorded which). Both conserved end residues are part of each CDR3. Each record gives: clone size, D gene, J gene, V gene, CDR3 protein, CDR3 DNA. The D gene is left open where the match is weak. Not every row has a clone size; where given, it reads once, few, many or a size class.

>.|TRBD1|TRBJ2-1|TRBV11-1
CASSSTGTGRFSYNEQFF
TGTGCCAGCAGTTCAACGGGGACAGGCAGATTCTCCTACAATGAGCAGTTCTTC
>.|TRBD2|TRBJ2-3|TRBV29-1
CSAWWGGNYF
TGCAGCGCCTGGTGGGGGGGTAACTATTTT
>.|.|TRBJ2-1|TRBV20-1
CSARRGGRNEQFF
TGCAGTGCTAGAAGAGGAGGGCGAAATGAGCAGTTCTTC
>few|.|TRBJ2-1|TRBV4-1
CASSRTGTSYNEQFF
TGCGCCAGCAGCCGAACCGGGACAAGTTACAATGAGCAGTTCTTC
>.|TRBD1|TRBJ2-4|TRBV3-1
CASSPTGGTGLRDIQYF
TGTGCCAGCAGCCCCACGGGCGGGACAGGGCTAAGGGACATTCAGTACTTC
>.|TRBD1|TRBJ1-2|TRBV6-2/TRBV6-3
CASSYFGTGSSGGYTF
TGTGCCAGCAGTTACTTTGGGACAGGATCCTCGGGGGGCTACACCTTC
>few|TRBD2|TRBJ2-3|TRBV7-6
CASSLAMREGPDTQYF
TGTGCCAGCAGCTTAGCGATGCGGGAGGGCCCAGATACGCAGTATTTT
>many|TRBD2|TRBJ2-7|TRBV12-3/TRBV12-4
CASSPSGAGGSYEQYF
TGTGCCAGCAGCCCTAGTGGGGCGGGAGGTTCCTACGAGCAGTACTTC
>.|.|TRBJ1-6|TRBV5-1
CASSLGGGQNSPLHF
TGCGCCAGCAGCTTGGGTGGGGGCCAGAATTCACCCCTCCACTTT
>many|TRBD1|TRBJ1-1|TRBV4-1
CASSWGQGYTEAFF
TGCGCCAGCAGCTGGGGACAGGGGTACACTGAAGCTTTCTTT
>once|TRBD2|TRBJ2-5|TRBV20-1
CSAEHSGETQYF
TGCAGTGCGGAACATAGCGGGGAGACCCAGTACTTC
>many|TRBD2|TRBJ2-3|TRBV5-1
CASSPGTSGAYPDTQYF
TGCGCCAGCAGCCCTGGGACTAGCGGAGCTTACCCAGATACGCAGTATTTT
>few|.|TRBJ2-3|TRBV6-2/TRBV6-3
CASSTRRATPLPDTQYF
TGTGCCAGCAGTACACGGCGGGCCACCCCCCTGCCAGATACGCAGTATTTT
>.|TRBD1|TRBJ1-5|TRBV12-3/TRBV12-4
CASSLAVTGGRQPQHF
TGTGCCAGCAGTTTAGCCGTGACAGGGGGCAGGCAGCCCCAGCATTTT
>few|TRBD2|TRBJ2-5|TRBV4-1
CASSLVRGRQETQYF
TGCGCCAGCAGCCTAGTGCGGGGGAGACAAGAGACCCAGTACTTC
>.|.|TRBJ2-3|TRBV5-1
CASSQGDYTDTQYF
TGCGCCAGCAGCCAGGGAGATTACACAGATACGCAGTATTTT
>.|.|TRBJ1-2|TRBV10-3
CAISERVRGYGYTF
TGTGCCATCAGTGAGCGAGTTCGCGGCTATGGCTACACCTTC
>few|.|TRBJ2-1|TRBV6-5
CASSYSTRWGYNEQFF
TGTGCCAGCAGTTACTCGACTCGTTGGGGGTACAATGAGCAGTTCTTC
>few|.|TRBJ2-2|TRBV5-1
CASSLVPQRSNTGELFF
TGCGCCAGCAGCTTGGTTCCCCAAAGGTCGAACACCGGGGAGCTGTTTTTT
>few|.|TRBJ2-7|TRBV25-1
CASSVSQGGIEQYF
TGTGCCAGCAGTGTATCACAGGGGGGGATCGAGCAGTACTTC
>few|TRBD1|TRBJ2-4|TRBV27
CASSAGTGGERAKNIQYF
TGTGCCAGCAGTGCCGGGACAGGGGGCGAGAGAGCCAAAAACATTCAGTACTTC
>.|TRBD1|TRBJ1-2|TRBV5-1
CASGQTGGYGYTF
TGCGCCAGCGGTCAGACAGGGGGCTATGGCTACACCTTC
>few|TRBD2|TRBJ2-3|TRBV7-2
CASSLRASGGSSSTDTQYF
TGTGCCAGCAGCTTAAGGGCTAGCGGGGGGTCCTCTAGCACAGATACGCAGTATTTT
>few|TRBD2|TRBJ2-7|TRBV9
CASSVEEGSGGNYEQYF
TGTGCCAGCAGCGTAGAGGAGGGTAGCGGGGGGAACTACGAGCAGTACTTC
>few|TRBD1|TRBJ1-2|TRBV7-9
CASSPPTGGIYYGYTF
TGTGCCAGCAGCCCACCGACAGGGGGCATATACTATGGCTACACCTTC
>many|.|TRBJ1-1|TRBV12-3/TRBV12-4
CASSLLWGGKNTEAFF
TGTGCCAGCAGTCTCCTGTGGGGCGGGAAGAACACTGAAGCTTTCTTT
>few|.|TRBJ1-1|TRBV14
CASSVNPVAEAFF
TGTGCCAGCAGTGTGAATCCAGTGGCTGAAGCTTTCTTT
>many|.|TRBJ1-2|TRBV29-1
CSGQDRSYGYTF
TGCAGCGGCCAGGACAGATCTTATGGCTACACCTTC
>.|.|TRBJ2-1|TRBV6-1
CASSDRVGWNEQFF
TGTGCCAGCAGTGACCGGGTAGGATGGAATGAGCAGTTCTTC
>many|TRBD2|TRBJ2-4|TRBV12-3/TRBV12-4
CASSIRLAGVANIQYF
TGTGCCAGCAGTATACGACTAGCGGGAGTCGCAAACATTCAGTACTTC
>many|.|TRBJ1-2|TRBV27
CASSVDRLYGYTF
TGTGCCAGCAGTGTCGACAGGCTCTATGGCTACACCTTC
>.|.|TRBJ1-5|TRBV6-1
CASSERSSNQPQHF
TGTGCCAGCAGTGAAAGGAGTAGCAATCAGCCCCAGCATTTT
>.|.|TRBJ2-1|TRBV7-2
CASSSGVVYNEQFF
TGTGCCAGCAGCTCAGGGGTAGTCTACAATGAGCAGTTCTTC
>.|.|TRBJ1-2|TRBV9
CASSGRLTEPQNYGYTF
TGTGCCAGCAGCGGACGCTTGACAGAGCCGCAGAACTATGGCTACACCTTC
>few|TRBD2|TRBJ2-3|TRBV5-1
CASSLAASGGTSTDTQYF
TGCGCCAGCAGCTTGGCGGCTAGCGGGGGGACGAGCACAGATACGCAGTATTTT
>few|.|TRBJ1-5|TRBV11-2
CASSSGSFNQPQHF
TGTGCCAGCAGCTCCGGGAGCTTTAATCAGCCCCAGCATTTT
>.|.|TRBJ2-7|TRBV25-1
CASSEGAKQYF
TGTGCCAGCAGTGAAGGGGCCAAGCAGTACTTC
>.|.|TRBJ2-7|TRBV28
CASSRGRYEQYF
TGTGCCAGCAGCCGAGGGCGCTACGAGCAGTACTTC
>few|.|TRBJ2-7|TRBV2
CASSGTHQEYF
TGTGCCAGCAGTGGGACTCACCAAGAGTACTTC